This is a list of T cell receptor beta chains from one sample in a study of cytomegalovirus exposure and HLA in healthy donors. Assay used: immunoSEQ multiplex PCR; TCRdb lists only in-frame clones, some missing. Of 95,000 to 150,000 clones in the sample, 15% were seen once. Input material: PBMCs. The receptors originated from a young woman in good health and CMV-seronegative. The CDR3 runs from the conserved cysteine through the conserved F or W. A D gene is named only where the DNA matches it firmly. Some rows mark clone size as missing; the rest say once, few, many or name a class of expanded clone.

TGTGCCAGCAGTTTATCAAGGGGCACCGGGGAGCTGTTTTTT | CASSLSRGTGELFF | . | TRBJ2-2 | TRBV27 | .
TGTGCCAGCAGTCCGCCGGGGACAGGGGGCACTGAAGCTTTCTTT | CASSPPGTGGTEAFF | TRBD1 | TRBJ1-1 | TRBV2 | .
TGTGCCAGCAGTGGAGGACAGGCGAAACAAGAGACCCAGTACTTC | CASSGGQAKQETQYF | TRBD1 | TRBJ2-5 | TRBV6-1 | few
TGCGCCAGCAGCGCAAGACAGGGAGGTTACGAAAAACTGTTTTTT | CASSARQGGYEKLFF | TRBD1 | TRBJ1-4 | TRBV5-1 | .
TGTGCCAGTAGGCGGGACAGGGGGCGGACAGATACGCAGTATTTT | CASRRDRGRTDTQYF | TRBD1 | TRBJ2-3 | TRBV19 | once
TGTGCCAGCAGTCCCCGGACAGGGGTGGATCAGCCCCAGCATTTT | CASSPRTGVDQPQHF | TRBD1 | TRBJ1-5 | TRBV28 | .
TGTGCCAGCAGTGAACTGGGGGGGTCAGCCTACAATGAGCAGTTCTTC | CASSELGGSAYNEQFF | TRBD2 | TRBJ2-1 | TRBV6-1 | few
TGTGCCAGCAGTGAAGCGGTAGCGGGAGTGTACGAGCAGTACTTC | CASSEAVAGVYEQYF | TRBD2 | TRBJ2-7 | TRBV6-1 | few
TGTGCCACTAGGGGACAGCCGAGAACTGAAGCTTTCTTT | CATRGQPRTEAFF | TRBD1 | TRBJ1-1 | TRBV7-8 | few
TGTGCCAGCAGCGTGGGAAGTAACAGGCTCAACACTGAAGCTTTCTTT | CASSVGSNRLNTEAFF | . | TRBJ1-1 | TRBV7-2 | few
TGCGCCAGCGGGGCAGGGACAGGTCCTTCACCCCTCCACTTT | CASGAGTGPSPLHF | TRBD1 | TRBJ1-6 | TRBV4-3 | few
TGCGCCAGCAGTCAGGGACTAGCGTTAATCAATGAGCAGTTCTTC | CASSQGLALINEQFF | TRBD2 | TRBJ2-1 | TRBV5-1 | .
TGCGCCAAGAGGCCAGGGGCCGTTCACACCATATATTTT | CAKRPGAVHTIYF | . | TRBJ1-3 | TRBV5-1 | few
TGTGCCATCATGACCCATGAGGGAGGCATTCAGTACTTC | CAIMTHEGGIQYF | . | TRBJ2-4 | TRBV6-6 | few
TGTGCCAGCAGCCAAGGGGGCGGGTCGGGTCAGCCCCAGCATTTT | CASSQGGGSGQPQHF | TRBD1 | TRBJ1-5 | TRBV7-6 | few
TGTGCCAGCAGTCTATACACAGGGGATCGTAATGAAAAACTGTTTTTT | CASSLYTGDRNEKLFF | TRBD1 | TRBJ1-4 | TRBV28 | .
TGTGCCAGCAGCTTGGGACAGGGGGCAGGGGAGCAGTACTTC | CASSLGQGAGEQYF | TRBD1 | TRBJ2-7 | TRBV7-9 | .
TGTGCCAGCAGCTTCTTCAGGGGGAGGCTTTACAATGAGCAGTTCTTC | CASSFFRGRLYNEQFF | . | TRBJ2-1 | TRBV7-2 | .
TGTGCCTGGAACCCAAGCATGGGAGAGGAAAAACTGTTTTTT | CAWNPSMGEEKLFF | . | TRBJ1-4 | TRBV30 | few
TGTGCCTCCGGGGACAGGGGAGGGAACACCATATATTTT | CASGDRGGNTIYF | TRBD1 | TRBJ1-3 | TRBV30 | .
TGTGCCAGCAGTTTCGGGGGCTACGAGCAGTACTTC | CASSFGGYEQYF | . | TRBJ2-7 | TRBV6-5 | .
TGTGCCAGCACGGTAGAACAGGGACATGGCTACACCTTC | CASTVEQGHGYTF | . | TRBJ1-2 | TRBV6-6 | few
TGTGCCAGCAGCCGTCGTAGGGGGGAAGCTTTCTTT | CASSRRRGEAFF | . | TRBJ1-1 | TRBV13 | few
TGTGCCAGCAGCTTAGATCAGGCCCGTACGCAGTATTTT | CASSLDQARTQYF | . | TRBJ2-3 | TRBV7-6 | few
TGTGCCAGCAGTGAGTTCGGGACTAGCGTACACAATGAGCAGTTCTTC | CASSEFGTSVHNEQFF | TRBD2 | TRBJ2-1 | TRBV2 | .
TGCGCCAGCAGTGAGTCTACGGGACACAAAAGTTGGACTGAAGCTTTCTTT | CASSESTGHKSWTEAFF | . | TRBJ1-1 | TRBV10-1 | .
TGTGCCAGCAGCTTACAGGGGACCTCCGGAAACACCATATATTTT | CASSLQGTSGNTIYF | TRBD1 | TRBJ1-3 | TRBV5-6 | .
TGTGCCAGCAGCCAAGATCAGGGGGTTGGTGGCTACACCTTC | CASSQDQGVGGYTF | TRBD1 | TRBJ1-2 | TRBV4-2 | few
TGCGCCAGCAGCTTCCAGCGGAAGAACACCGGGGAGCTGTTTTTT | CASSFQRKNTGELFF | . | TRBJ2-2 | TRBV5-1 | .
TGCGCCAGCAGCCGTGGACAGGGCCCGGGGGTCGGCTTTAGCAATCAGCCCCAGCATTTT | CASSRGQGPGVGFSNQPQHF | TRBD1 | TRBJ1-5 | TRBV5-1 | few
TGTGCCAGCAGCGAGACAGGGGGCGGCTACACCTTC | CASSETGGGYTF | TRBD1 | TRBJ1-2 | TRBV9 | few
TGTGCCAGCAGTGGGGGGAACACAGATACGCAGTATTTT | CASSGGNTDTQYF | . | TRBJ2-3 | TRBV5-4 | once
TGTGCCAGCAGTAGGGGGACGGGCTCCAACGAGCAGTACTTC | CASSRGTGSNEQYF | . | TRBJ2-7 | TRBV27 | few
TGTGCCTGGAGTGTAGAGGCAGCGGGAGAAAAACTGTTTTTT | CAWSVEAAGEKLFF | . | TRBJ1-4 | TRBV30 | few
TGCGCCAGCAGCTTGGGGGGCACAGAGTCTGGAAACACCATATATTTT | CASSLGGTESGNTIYF | . | TRBJ1-3 | TRBV5-1 | .
TGTGCCAGCAGCCCAGGGGGTGGGAATGGCTACACCTTC | CASSPGGGNGYTF | TRBD1 | TRBJ1-2 | TRBV7-8 | .
TGTGCCAGCAGTTTCCGAGACAGGGGTATCGGTGAAGCTTTCTTT | CASSFRDRGIGEAFF | TRBD1 | TRBJ1-1 | TRBV28 | .
TGTGCCAGTCGGTTCGGCTATGGCTACACCTTC | CASRFGYGYTF | . | TRBJ1-2 | TRBV6-5 | few
TGTGCCAGCAGCTTAGATCTAGGGGGAGGGCAGGATGAGCAGTTCTTC | CASSLDLGGGQDEQFF | . | TRBJ2-1 | TRBV11-3 | few
TGTGCCTGGGACTCGGGAGGACAGGGGCTCTACGAGCAGTACTTC | CAWDSGGQGLYEQYF | TRBD1 | TRBJ2-7 | TRBV30 | few
TGTGCCAGCAGTTTGGTTGGGGGCGCCCATCCCAAGACCCAGTACTTC | CASSLVGGAHPKTQYF | . | TRBJ2-5 | TRBV28 | .
TGTGCCAGCCGCCAGGGACAACCCTACGAGCAGTACTTC | CASRQGQPYEQYF | . | TRBJ2-7 | TRBV6-5 | .
TGTGCCAGCAGCTTCCCACCCGGAGGTGGAAACACCATATATTTT | CASSFPPGGGNTIYF | . | TRBJ1-3 | TRBV7-9 | few
TGTGCCAGCAGTTTATGGTCGGGGAGTGGGGCCAACGTCCTGACTTTC | CASSLWSGSGANVLTF | . | TRBJ2-6 | TRBV28 | few
TGCGCCAGCAGCCTCGGACAGGGTAGGGGCGAGCAGTACTTC | CASSLGQGRGEQYF | TRBD1 | TRBJ2-7 | TRBV4-1 | .
TGTGCCAGCAGCCCTTCGCGGACTAGCGGGAGTGAGACCCAGTACTTC | CASSPSRTSGSETQYF | TRBD2 | TRBJ2-5 | TRBV5-4 | .
TGCAGCGGAGGGACAGCGTCCTACAATGAGCAGTTCTTC | CSGGTASYNEQFF | TRBD1 | TRBJ2-1 | TRBV29-1 | few
TGCAGCGTCCACCCCCGGGTAGGCAATGGCTACACCTTC | CSVHPRVGNGYTF | . | TRBJ1-2 | TRBV29-1 | .
TGCGCCAGCAGCCAAGACGCAGCGGTCCAAGAGACCCAGTACTTC | CASSQDAAVQETQYF | . | TRBJ2-5 | TRBV4-3 | .
TGTGCCATCAGTGAGGGGGGACAGGGCTCTAATGAAAAACTGTTTTTT | CAISEGGQGSNEKLFF | TRBD1 | TRBJ1-4 | TRBV10-3 | .
TGTGCCAGCAGTTTGGCGGATTATGGCTACACCTTC | CASSLADYGYTF | . | TRBJ1-2 | TRBV28 | .